This TCR beta chain was sequenced during a study of blood T cell repertoires in COVID-19. Background on the study: Samples representing acute and convalescent COVID-19 were sourced from the United States, Italy and Spain. Sample material is recorded as cDNA or gDNA derived from T cells, B-cell-depleted T cells, or PBMCs.

As processed by the authors: Amplifying reference gene primers gave estimates of nucleated cell counts. This table comes from immunoSEQ multiplex PCR, and its TCRdb copy is limited to in-frame clones, with some not included. V, J and clone size are taken as reported in that table, and D and trimming were inferred from the DNA itself. The data show about 200,000 clones, more than 70% seen once. Material for sequencing was peripheral blood. The sequence was collected from a woman aged 80 or over with active or convalescent COVID-19.

CDR3 DNA: TGCGCCAGCAGCCAAGAAGGGGCGACTCCCTATGGCTACACCTTC. Translation: CASSQEGATPYGYTF. V gene TRBV4-1 combines with J gene TRBJ1-2, with D possibly TRBD1 on 5 matching bases. Deletions cut 0 bases from V and 4 bases from J, with 12 bases between. The CDR3 has 15 amino acids. Germline V gene data show CDR1 as MGHRA and CDR2 as YSYEKL.